One and the same sample provided the 32 T cell receptor beta chains below, sequenced in a study of cytomegalovirus exposure and HLA in healthy donors. In the PCR, 60 Vbeta and 13 Jbeta primers were used. Clones were read by immunoSEQ multiplex PCR, and TCRdb kept only the in-frame ones, dropping some. The sample holds roughly 130,000 clones, over 75% seen once. Sequenced sample: PBMCs. The receptors come from a man aged 40-49 years in good health and CMV-seronegative.

The V and J genes are TRBV29-1 and TRBJ2-2; 10 nucleotides agree with TRBD1. After removal of 7 bases from V and 6 bases from J, the junction contained 11 bases not matched to a gene. Germline CDR1 and CDR2: SQVTM and ANQGSEA. This CDR3 has 15 amino acids. The CDR3 DNA reads TGCAGCGCCAAAGGGGGGACAGGGGCGTCCGGGGAGCTGTTTTTT. The encoded protein is CSAKGGTGASGELFF.

This clone was recorded once. The chain has TRBV5-4 and TRBJ2-3, with D possibly matching TRBD2 (6 bases). V lost 1 base, J lost 8 bases, and 14 bases lay in between. CDR3 length: 14 residues. Per germline, CDR1 SGHNT and CDR2 YYREEE (reference sequence). CDR3 loop: CASSLSAGSGTQYF. CDR3 sequence (DNA): TGTGCCAGCAGCTTGTCGGCCGGGAGTGGTACGCAGTATTTT.

The V gene is TRBV27, the J gene TRBJ2-7; TRBD2 agrees at 12 bases. V lost 0 bases and J lost 3; bases outside the gene matches: 3. Germline V gene sequence: CDR1 MNHEY, CDR2 SMNVEV (reference sequence). The CDR3 contains 16 residues. The CDR3 sequence is CASSLSRLAGDYEQYF. DNA of the CDR3: TGTGCCAGCAGTTTATCACGACTAGCGGGGGACTACGAGCAGTACTTC.

This clone was seen a few times. The chain joins TRBV29-1 to TRBJ2-5, with 10 positions matching TRBD1. Trimming cost V 5 bases and J 5 bases; bases outside gene matches: 8. Germline lookup yields CDR1 SQVTM and CDR2 ANQGSEA. This CDR3 spans 14 amino acids. The CDR3 DNA follows: TGCAGCGTTCCCGACAGGGGGCTCGGGGAGACCCAGTACTTC. It translates to CSVPDRGLGETQYF. Supplemented by reference TRBV29-1 and TRBJ2-5, the full variable domain reads SAVISQKPSRDICQRGTSLTIQCQVDSQVTMMFWYRQQPGQSLTLIATANQGSEATYESGFVIDKFPISRPNLTFSTLTVSNMSPEDSSIYLCSVPDRGLGETQYFGPGTRLLVL.

The V call is TRBV29-1, the J call TRBJ2-6; tentatively, D is TRBD1 (6 bases). Looked up from germline, CDR1 is SQVTM and CDR2 is ANQGSEA. V lost 3 bases and J 4 bases, leaving 13 bases between the germline ends. The CDR3 totals 15 residues. As DNA, the CDR3 is TGCAGCGTTGACGGACAGCCCGGGGGGGCCAACGTCCTGACTTTC. Its protein is CSVDGQPGGANVLTF.

The V gene is TRBV10-2, the J gene TRBJ2-7, with TRBD2 matching 12 bases. Germline CDR1 WSHSY, CDR2 SAAADI. The CDR3 length is 14 residues. V dropped 6 bases and J dropped 2; count of bases not matched to a gene: 2. In DNA, the CDR3 is TGCGCCAGCAGACTAGCGGGAGGTGCCTACGAGCAGTACTTC. Protein product: CASRLAGGAYEQYF.

The V and J genes are TRBV9 and TRBJ2-3, with TRBD2 as a possible D gene (6 bases). Trimming removed 0 bases from V and 3 bases from J, with 14 bases in between. This CDR3 has 16 amino acids. Germline lookup yields CDR1 SGDLS and CDR2 YYNGEE. This CDR3 reads CASSVATVAGTDTQYF. CDR3 in DNA: TGTGCCAGCAGCGTAGCAACAGTGGCGGGGACAGATACGCAGTATTTT.

The sample holds a few counts of this clone. This chain joins TRBV5-6 and TRBJ2-7; D is unresolved. The CDR3 is made up of 13 amino acids. V was shortened by 3 bases and J by 4 bases, with 11 bases between the two germline ends. Germline V lookup: CDR1 SGHDT, CDR2 YYEEEE. DNA for the CDR3: TGTGCCAGCAGCTCCATTATGGCTTACGAGCAGTACTTC. Encoded protein: CASSSIMAYEQYF.

The J gene is TRBJ2-5, the V gene TRBV6-1; TRBD1 is a possible D gene (5 bases). Judging by the DNA end, TRBJ2-7 fits better; the J call may be wrong. The CDR3 is made up of 17 amino acids. CDR1 is MNHNS, CDR2 SASEGT, per germline. The CDR3 DNA is TGTGCCAGCAGTGAAGATGGGGCAGGTGTCCCCCACTACGAGCAGTACTTC. This translates into CASSEDGAGVPHYEQYF.

This clone appeared a few times. V gene TRBV6-5 combines with J gene TRBJ1-5; the match to TRBD1 covers 7 bases. The CDR3 spans 14 residues. V was pared by 7 bases and J by 2 bases, with 5 bases of the junction left unmatched. Germline V lookup: CDR1 MNHEY, CDR2 SVGAGI. This chain's CDR3 is CASIDRVGNQPQHF. CDR3 coding DNA: TGTGCCAGCATCGACAGGGTCGGCAATCAGCCCCAGCATTTT.

CDR3 sequence: CASSQLRLAGIYNEQFF. The CDR3, as DNA: TGCGCCAGCAGCCAACTTAGACTAGCGGGGATATACAATGAGCAGTTCTTC. This sequence joins TRBV4-1 and TRBJ2-1; 11 bases are a match to TRBD2. CDR3 length: 17 amino acids. Germline CDR1 reads MGHRA; CDR2 reads YSYEKL. J gave up 4 bases and V 2 bases, and 7 bases lay outside the gene matches.

In this sample, this clone turned up once. This sequence joins TRBV5-1 and TRBJ2-7; 12 nucleotides align to TRBD1. The CDR3 has 14 amino acids. Germline CDR1 reads SGHRS; CDR2 reads YFSETQ. The V gene end was trimmed by 6 bases and the J gene end by 6 bases; junction bases not matched to a gene: 7. The CDR3 here is CASTPGQGAGEQYF. In nucleotides, the CDR3 is TGCGCCAGCACCCCGGGACAGGGGGCGGGCGAGCAGTACTTC. Full variable domain (outside the CDR3, taken from reference TRBV5-1 and TRBJ2-7): KAGVTQTPRYLIKTRGQQVTLSCSPISGHRSVSWYQQTPGQGLQFLFEYFSETQRNKGNFPGRFSGRQFSNSRSEMNVSTLELGDSALYLCASTPGQGAGEQYFGPGTRLTVT.

Notes on this clone: The junction differs from germline at one of its ends, possibly a read error. The chain recombines TRBV7-9 with TRBJ2-5; 7 bases line up with TRBD1. The germline V gene encodes CDR1 SEHNR and CDR2 FQNEAQ (reference sequence). The CDR3 is made up of 16 amino acids. CDR3 bases: TGTTCCAGCAGCTTAACAAGCGTCAGGGGGCAAGAGACCCAGTACTTC. It specifies CSSSLTSVRGQETQYF.

The CDR3 DNA sequence: TGCGCCAGCAGCCAGCCGGGACAGGGGATAGCCAAAAACATTCAGTACTTC. This codes for CASSQPGQGIAKNIQYF. This rearrangement joins TRBV4-1 to TRBJ2-4; TRBD1 matches 10 bases. This CDR3 comprises 17 residues. V shed 3 bases, J shed 0 bases, and the junction held 5 bases outside the gene matches. CDR1 and CDR2 from the germline V gene are MGHRA and YSYEKL.

The V and J genes are TRBV18 and TRBJ2-7; 10 nucleotides align to TRBD2. CDR3 length: 15 residues. V lost 6 bases, J lost 0 bases, and 5 bases stayed unmatched. Germline V gene sequence: CDR1 KGHSH, CDR2 LQKENI. In DNA form, the CDR3 reads TGTGCCAGCTCGCTAGGACTAGCGGACTCCTACGAGCAGTACTTC. It translates to CASSLGLADSYEQYF.

The V call is TRBV4-1, the J call TRBJ2-2; 8 bases line up with TRBD1. The length of the CDR3 is 16 residues. V gave up 1 base and J gave up 7 bases; unmatched junction bases: 8. Per germline, CDR1 MGHRA and CDR2 YSYEKL. The CDR3 nucleotides are TGCGCCAGCAGCCAAGGGGGACAGGCGTTGGGCGGGGAGCTGTTTTTT. This codes for CASSQGGQALGGELFF.

Remarks on this clone: This specimen includes other DNA sequences encoding the same CDR3. This chain uses TRBV14 with TRBJ2-1, with unresolved D. The V gene's germline CDR1 is SGHDN and CDR2 FVKESK. The ends were cut back, 4 bases at V and 1 base at J, with 8 bases in the middle. CDR3 length: 14 amino acids. The chain's CDR3 is CASSPADSYNEQFF. DNA of the CDR3: TGTGCCAGCAGCCCCGCGGATTCCTACAATGAGCAGTTCTTC.

The CDR3 is CASSGGGYNSPLHF. In nucleotides, the CDR3 is TGCGCCAGCAGCGGAGGTGGTTATAATTCACCCCTCCACTTT. The chain has TRBV10-2 and TRBJ1-6; unclear D gene. The ends were cut back, 6 bases at V and 4 bases at J, with 10 bases in the middle. This CDR3 comprises 14 residues. Per germline, CDR1 WSHSY and CDR2 SAAADI.

The chain couples TRBV7-6 to TRBJ2-1; TRBD2 might be the D (6 bases). The CDR3 has 13 amino acids. Germline CDR1 reads SGHVS; CDR2 reads FNYEAQ. V lost 5 bases, J lost 9 bases, and 14 bases lay in between. CDR3 sequence reads: CASSIEVGGEQFF. The CDR3 DNA reads as TGTGCCAGCAGCATCGAGGTGGGGGGTGAGCAGTTCTTC.

The chain carries TRBV7-8 and TRBJ2-2; a possible D gene is TRBD2 (5 bases). The CDR3 has 13 amino acids. With 6 bases removed from V and 7 bases from J, the gap between germline ends came to 12 bases. Germline V gives CDR1 SGHVS, CDR2 FQNEAQ. This CDR3 is CASRSPEGGELFF. CDR3 sequence (DNA): TGTGCCAGCAGATCTCCTGAGGGCGGGGAGCTGTTTTTT.

The J gene is TRBJ2-7, the V gene TRBV27; TRBD1 might be the D (5 bases). This CDR3 region has 14 residues. Trimming removed 5 bases from V and 0 bases from J, with 11 bases in between. Germline values: CDR1 MNHEY, CDR2 SMNVEV (reference sequence). CDR3 in amino acids: CASSPVGVSYEQYF. CDR3 sequence (DNA): TGTGCCAGCAGTCCAGTAGGGGTCTCCTACGAGCAGTACTTC.

The rearrangement uses TRBV25-1 and TRBJ2-5, with 15 bases aligning to TRBD2. In germline, CDR1 is MGHDK, CDR2 SYGVNS. The CDR3 loop spans 16 amino acids. V shed 4 bases, J shed 3 bases, and the junction held 3 bases outside the gene matches. The CDR3 region is CASSAWTSGGEETQYF. The CDR3 DNA sequence: TGTGCCAGCAGTGCCTGGACTAGCGGGGGGGAAGAGACCCAGTACTTC.

This clone was counted between two and nine times. V usage is TRBV27 and J usage is TRBJ1-1, with 8 bases that match TRBD1. Unmatched junction bases numbered 9, after V lost 2 bases and J lost 4 bases. The CDR3 totals 16 residues. CDR1 and CDR2 (germline): MNHEY, SMNVEV (reference sequence). CDR3 in amino acids: CASSLQTTGGLTEAFF. CDR3 in DNA: TGTGCCAGCAGTTTACAAACTACAGGGGGTCTCACTGAAGCTTTCTTT.

The CDR3 DNA is TGTGCCAGCAGTTTTGGGGCCCTCCCCTACGAGCAGTACTTC. Encoded protein: CASSFGALPYEQYF. The chain couples TRBV28 to TRBJ2-7, with TRBD1 as a possible D gene (5 bases). V lost 3 bases, J lost 2 bases, and 11 bases lay in between. Looked up from germline, CDR1 is MDHEN and CDR2 is SYDVKM. This CDR3 has 14 residues.

The chain recombines TRBV9 with TRBJ2-3, with D perhaps TRBD2 (6 bases). Looked up from germline, CDR1 is SGDLS and CDR2 is YYNGEE. CDR3 size: 13 residues. Between the trimmed V and J ends, which lost 7 bases and 3 bases, there was a span of 12 bases. CDR3 DNA: TGTGCCAGCTATGATGCGGGGACAGATACGCAGTATTTT. Residues: CASYDAGTDTQYF.

The rearrangement uses TRBV5-8 and TRBJ1-5, with 7 bases lining up with TRBD1. V was pared by 4 bases and J by 2 bases, with 6 bases of the junction left unmatched. The germline CDR1 and CDR2 sequences are SGHTS and YDEGEE. The CDR3 runs 15 residues. CDR3 DNA: TGTGCCAGCAGCACTCGGACAGGTCGCAATCAGCCCCAGCATTTT. It is translated as CASSTRTGRNQPQHF.

The V and J genes are TRBV6-5 and TRBJ2-5; 13 bases are shared with TRBD2. The J call may be wrong; the DNA end is better matched by TRBJ2-7. Germline V gives CDR1 MNHEY, CDR2 SVGAGI. The CDR3 spans 15 residues. CDR3 region: CASSQLAGGPYEQYF. The CDR3 DNA follows: TGTGCCAGCAGCCAACTAGCGGGGGGGCCCTACGAGCAGTACTTC.

There are a few counts of this clone. The chain links TRBV4-2 to TRBJ2-5; 8 bases fit TRBD2. Germline CDR1 reads LGHNA; CDR2 reads YNFKEQ. J gave up 7 bases and V 6 bases, and 19 bases lay outside the gene matches. This CDR3 is 17 amino acids long. The CDR3 spells CASSSMGGLAGAGTQYF. The CDR3 DNA reads as TGTGCCAGCAGTTCCATGGGGGGTCTAGCGGGTGCGGGGACCCAGTACTTC.

The chain has TRBV5-8 and TRBJ1-5; D gene uncertain. Trimming took off 2 bases at V and 8 bases at J, with 11 bases between the two ends. This CDR3 contains 13 residues. Germline lookup yields CDR1 SGHTS and CDR2 YDEGEE. The CDR3 DNA reads as TGTGCCAGCAGCTTTCCGGGGAGGGAGCCCCAGCATTTT. Its protein is CASSFPGREPQHF.

This chain connects TRBV30 to TRBJ1-3, with D tentatively TRBD1 (5 bases). This CDR3 spans 13 amino acids. Germline V lookup: CDR1 GTSNPN, CDR2 SVGIG (reference sequence). Trimming took 5 bases from V and 0 from J, leaving 8 bases between them. Here the CDR3 reads CAWSGGSGNTIYF. CDR3 coding DNA: TGTGCCTGGTCGGGGGGCTCTGGAAACACCATATATTTT.

The rearrangement joins TRBV11-3 to TRBJ2-1; the match to TRBD2 covers 14 bases. With 5 bases clipped from V and 9 bases from J, the junction kept 9 bases outside the gene matches. The CDR3 spans 16 residues. Germline V CDR1 and CDR2: SGHNT, YENEEA. The CDR3 sequence: CASSQRLAGGPTEQFF. The CDR3 DNA reads as TGTGCCAGCAGCCAAAGACTAGCGGGGGGGCCAACTGAGCAGTTCTTC.

This clone turned up a few times. Written as DNA, the CDR3 is TGTGCCAGCTCACCAGCCGGGACAGGAGATGAAAAACTGTTTTTT. This sequence encodes CASSPAGTGDEKLFF. The rearrangement uses TRBV18 and TRBJ1-4; 8 bases are shared with TRBD1. Germline lookup yields CDR1 KGHSH and CDR2 LQKENI. This CDR3 comprises 15 residues. With 2 bases clipped from V and 6 bases from J, the junction kept 5 bases outside the gene matches.